One sample yielded the 2 T cell receptor beta chains listed below, sequenced in a study of regulatory T cells in long-lasting Graves disease. Building of the TCR beta libraries involved iRepertoire HTBI primers and Arm-PCR of CDR3 regions. From the multiplex PCR reads, TCRdb called clonotypes with MiXCR, one entry per CDR3 protein. The sample carries some 500,000 distinct CDR3 sequences, approximately 12% recorded once. Specified time point: newly diagnosed GD, antithyroid drugs for less than 3 months. There was RNA extracted from PBMCs, and the TCR library was made from it. A further study also used this sample, focusing on T cells in Graves' hyperthyroidism and ophthalmopathy.

The specimen was peripheral blood mononuclear cells (PBMCs), collected at new diagnosis, from a patient treated with antithyroid drugs. These receptors came from a man in his thirties or forties with Graves disease.

The chain is built from TRBV19 and TRBJ1-6; D is undetermined. The CDR3 spans 12 residues. V was pared by 4 bases and J by 7 bases, with 5 bases between. Germline V gene data show CDR1 as LNHDA and CDR2 as SQIVND (reference sequence). This CDR3 reads CASSKENSPLHF. DNA for the CDR3: TGTGCCAGTAGTAAAGAGAATTCACCCCTCCACTTT.

The chain is built from TRBV3-1 and TRBJ2-5; a weak D match, TRBD2 (5 bases). The CDR3 is 14 residues long. The V gene's germline CDR1 is LGHDT and CDR2 YNNKEL (reference sequence). V was pared by 4 bases and J by 7 bases, with 16 bases between. CDR3 residues: CASSPERGLGTQYF. The CDR3, as DNA: TGTGCCAGCAGCCCCGAGAGAGGGCTGGGGACCCAGTACTTC.